This TCR beta chain was sequenced in a study of graft-versus-host responses after intestinal transplantation (dated by TCRdb to 2020 to 2023). At the level of the whole study: Recipients received multivisceral, liver-intestinal, or isolated intestinal transplants. Every recipient was given anti-thymocyte globulin induction, then maintenance tacrolimus and steroids for two to three years. Donor T cell macrochimerism was defined as a peak of at least 4% donor T cells among recipient peripheral blood mononuclear cells. Of the 20 to 25 intestinal transplant recipients enrolled in the cohort, one of whom was a retransplant, a few patients without pretransplant specimens were excluded. After intestinal transplantation, graft-versus-host and host-versus-graft alloreactive T cell clones in the graft, circulation and bone marrow were tracked using bulk TCR-beta CDR3 sequencing. Rather than going through the commercial service, samples from three later patients were sequenced in-house on an Illumina MiSeq and processed with MiXCR. To identify alloreactive clones, pre-transplant mixed lymphocyte reaction products were sequenced and compared with unstimulated pre-transplant donor and recipient T cells.

Taken with the paper, the label for time point translates to: cells obtained before transplantation from donor or recipient. CD3+CD4+ and CD3+CD8+ populations were FACS-sorted from unstimulated pre-transplant donor and recipient cells taken from spleen or lymph nodes. Library preparation was by the immunoSEQ multiplex PCR assay. For most patients, genomic DNA was isolated using the Qiagen DNeasy Blood and Tissue Kit and was shipped frozen to Adaptive Biotechnologies for TCR sequencing. For most patients, high-throughput TCR-beta CDR3 sequencing of genomic DNA was performed by Adaptive Biotechnologies. The paper's processing steps were these. TCR sequencing data were retrieved from Adaptive's ImmunoSEQ software for about 17 patients, whereas three other patients were processed with MiXCR and VDJtools. To correct CD4 versus CD8 sorting errors, sequences present in both subsets at a frequency ratio below 5:1 were removed. CDR3 nucleotide sequences shared by donor and recipient were removed because the origin of these sequences could not be assigned. Alloreactive clones required at least 2-fold expansion over unstimulated cells and minimum CFSE-low frequency of 0.002% (template counts) or 0.001% (read counts). Clones detected in sequenced pre-transplant spleen, lymph node, or MLR CFSE-low populations of the donor or recipient were defined as mappable. The cumulative frequency of alloreactive clones was calculated as a percentage of all sequences, weighted by copy number. TCRdb's version of the immuneACCESS table is confined to in-frame rearrangements and falls short of the full clone set. An unresolved V gene accounts for under half of the shortfall where checked; the remainder is of unknown origin. V and J calls and clone size come straight from that table; D and trimming were deduced from the DNA. The sample table lists 89,000 or so clones, roughly 80% of them with a count of one. In total, the top ten clones hold around 0.86% of the sample.

As to this clone: It lacks a known antigen. No base quality values were provided; no much bigger clone lies one nucleotide off.

Inclusive of the bounding cysteine and phenylalanine, the CDR3 is 14 residues long. CDR3 DNA only is kept here, 42 bases in frame from base 1. CDR1 and CDR2, looked up from the germline V gene (reference sequence), are MNHNY and SVGAGI. V is cut by 3 bases and J by 6 bases, and the space between the germline ends is 11 bases. General conclusions and limits of the study: High GvH to HvG T cell clonal ratios were observed in the allografts of patients with donor T cell macrochimerism. GvH clones turned up in recipient bone marrow, with some appearing earlier in ileal mucosa or blood, a pattern consistent with an intestinal mucosal origin. The relatively low number and heterogeneity of intestinal transplant patients limited the conclusions. Early after transplant, peak levels of circulating GvH clones were found to be associated with declines in HvG clones.

The sequence derives from a human donor who received an intestinal transplant. Sample: unstimulated CD4+ T cells sorted from spleen or lymph node cells, taken before intestinal transplant. The rearranged chain carries TRBV6-6 and TRBJ1-4; the D gene is perhaps TRBD1, from 6 matching bases. The DNA sequence is as follows: TGTGCCAGCAGTTATGGTTCAGGGGATGAAAAACTGTTTTTT. Its amino acids are CASSYGSGDEKLFF.